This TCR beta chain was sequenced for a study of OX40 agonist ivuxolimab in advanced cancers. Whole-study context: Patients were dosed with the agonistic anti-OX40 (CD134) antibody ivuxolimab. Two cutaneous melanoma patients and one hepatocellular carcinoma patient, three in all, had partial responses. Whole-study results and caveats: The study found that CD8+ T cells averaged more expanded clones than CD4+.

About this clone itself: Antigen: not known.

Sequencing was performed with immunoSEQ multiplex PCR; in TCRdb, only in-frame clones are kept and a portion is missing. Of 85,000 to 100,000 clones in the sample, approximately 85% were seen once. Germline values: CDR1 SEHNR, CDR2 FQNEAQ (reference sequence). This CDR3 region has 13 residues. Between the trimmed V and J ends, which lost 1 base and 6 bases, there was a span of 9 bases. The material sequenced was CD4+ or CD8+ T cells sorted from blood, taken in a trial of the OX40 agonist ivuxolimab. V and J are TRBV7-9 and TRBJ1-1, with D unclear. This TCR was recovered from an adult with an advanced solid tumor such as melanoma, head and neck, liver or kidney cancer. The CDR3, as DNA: TGTGCCAGCAGCTTAGTCGCGGAGGCTGAAGCTTTCTTT. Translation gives CASSLVAEAEAFF. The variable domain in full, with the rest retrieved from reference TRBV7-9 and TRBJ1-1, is DTGVSQNPRHKITKRGQNVTFRCDPISEHNRLYWYRQTLGQGPEFLTYFQNEAQLEKSRLLSDRFSAERPKGSFSTLEIQRTEQGDSAMYLCASSLVAEAEAFFGQGTRLTVV.